The 8 T cell receptor beta chains below come from one sample, sequenced in a study of blood T cell repertoires in COVID-19 (dated by TCRdb to 2018 to 2021). Library construction relied on the immunoSEQ multiplex PCR assay. Entries here come from immuneACCESS through TCRdb and include only in-frame sequences with V and J called. Some clones fail to appear in such tables; in the studies checked, an unresolved V gene covers under half of the shortfall, and the cause of the remainder is unknown. Recorded for this sample are about 97,000 clones; less than 85% of them occurred a single time. 1.5% to 2% of the sample rests with the top ten. Specimen: peripheral blood. The origin of the receptors is a woman in her 70s with active or convalescent COVID-19.

The chain has TRBV6-2 or TRBV6-3 and TRBJ2-7; 8 bases map to TRBD2. The germline gives CDR1 MNHEY, CDR2 SVGEGT. Trimming took 5 bases from V and 2 from J; bases not matched to a gene: 5. The CDR3 has 14 residues. The CDR3 bases are TGTGCCAGCAGTAGCGGGAGTGGGACCTACGAGCAGTACTTC. Translated: CASSSGSGTYEQYF.

The chain carries TRBV6-2 or TRBV6-3 and TRBJ2-5, with D hard to call. The V and J ends lost 6 bases and 4 bases respectively, with 9 bases between them. The CDR3 consists of 12 residues. Germline assignment: CDR1 MNHEY and CDR2 SVGEGT. DNA for the CDR3: TGTGCCAGCAGCCGCGGCGGAGAGACCCAGTACTTC. Translating it yields CASSRGGETQYF.

This sequence joins TRBV11-2 and TRBJ1-1; 12 nucleotides align to TRBD1. Germline lookup yields CDR1 SGHAT and CDR2 FQNNGV. Trimming at V came to 5 bases and at J to 0 bases, leaving 10 bases not matched to a gene. The CDR3 is 18 residues long. CDR3 sequence: CASSARDRGREVNTEAFF. The CDR3 coding sequence is TGTGCCAGCAGCGCAAGGGACAGGGGGCGGGAAGTGAACACTGAAGCTTTCTTT.

The rearrangement joins TRBV25-1 to TRBJ2-7; TRBD1 agrees at 8 bases. The CDR3 is 13 amino acids. V gave up 8 bases and J gave up 2 bases; unmatched junction bases: 5. CDR1 and CDR2 (germline): MGHDK, SYGVNS. The CDR3 reads CASEDRDTYEQYF. CDR3 DNA: TGTGCCAGCGAGGACAGGGATACCTACGAGCAGTACTTC.

The J gene is TRBJ1-1, the V gene TRBV7-8, with 8 bases that match TRBD1. J was trimmed by 5 bases and V by 5 bases; bases with no gene match: 4. Looked up from germline, CDR1 is SGHVS and CDR2 is FQNEAQ. The CDR3 runs to 13 residues. The CDR3 loop reads CASSLTGATEAFF. CDR3 DNA: TGTGCCAGCAGCCTGACAGGGGCAACTGAAGCTTTCTTT.

Points on this clone: The junction shows a germline mismatch at one end, possibly a read error. J is TRBJ2-3 and V is TRBV7-7, with 8 bases fitting TRBD2. Germline V gene sequence: CDR1 SSHAT, CDR2 FNYEAQ (reference sequence). The CDR3 has 14 amino acids. Here the CDR3 DNA reads TGTGCTAGCAGCTCCAGCGGGAGAACAGATACGCAGTATTTT. It yields the protein CASSSSGRTDTQYF.

This chain joins TRBV2 and TRBJ2-7; a possible D gene is TRBD2 (6 bases). Trimming stripped 6 bases from V and 4 bases from J, with 13 bases between. This CDR3 is built from 13 residues. Germline loops: CDR1 SNHLY, CDR2 FYNNEI. The CDR3 DNA is TGTGCCAGCAGCATTGCCGGGGGTTACGAGCAGTACTTC. Translated, it gives CASSIAGGYEQYF.

The CDR3 protein is CASATGTGSPYEQYF. CDR3 nucleotides: TGTGCCAGCGCCACCGGGACTGGATCCCCCTACGAGCAGTACTTC. This chain joins TRBV28 and TRBJ2-7, with D perhaps matching TRBD2 (6 bases). Trimming shortened V by 8 bases and J by 2 bases, and 19 bases separated the two germline ends. The germline CDR1 and CDR2 sequences are MDHEN and SYDVKM. The length of the CDR3 is 15 residues.